This T cell receptor (beta chain) was captured by sequencing in a study of OX40 agonist ivuxolimab in advanced cancers. Overall study context: The patients received agonistic anti-OX40 (CD134) antibody ivuxolimab. Enrolled patients in dose escalation had cancers that were hepatocellular carcinoma, melanoma, renal cell or head and neck cancer.

Libraries were prepared by immunoSEQ multiplex PCR; TCRdb keeps only in-frame clonotypes and omits some of them. The sample records 55,000 to 70,000 clones, around 84% being singletons. Germline V lookup: CDR1 SNHLY, CDR2 FYNNEI. The CDR3 runs to 11 residues. Trimming removed 6 bases from V and 4 bases from J, with 6 bases in between. The sequenced sample was CD4+ or CD8+ T cells sorted from blood, obtained in a trial of the OX40 agonist ivuxolimab. The TCR was taken from an adult with an advanced solid tumor such as melanoma, head and neck, liver or kidney cancer. The chain combines TRBV2 with TRBJ2-5; D gene ambiguous. DNA of the CDR3: TGTGCCAGCAGCGCTATAGAGACCCAGTACTTC. This translates into CASSAIETQYF.